This T cell receptor beta chain was sequenced during a study of shared clonotypes between healthy human individuals. For sorted subsets, 150 to 200 ng DNA per replicate equaled 33,000 or so T cell genomes. TCRdb keeps only in-frame clones here, not all; method: immunoSEQ multiplex PCR. Here the sample spans some 660,000 clones, less than 80% being singletons. The germline V and J ends were trimmed by 6 bases and 6 bases, with 10 bases remaining between them. The CDR3 is made up of 11 amino acids. Per the germline V gene, CDR1 is SGHTS and CDR2 is YDEGEE. The chain carries TRBV5-8 and TRBJ2-7; D gene unclear. Sequencing was done on a sample of memory CD4+ T cells sorted from blood. Sample subset: CD45RA-negative fraction. The receptor was isolated from a woman in her twenties or thirties in good health. For the CDR3, the DNA is TGTGCCAGCACCGATCAGATCGAGCAGTACTTC. It specifies CASTDQIEQYF.